This T cell receptor (beta chain) was identified during a study of blood T cells in healthy people across ages. Germline V gene lookup returns CDR1 MDHEN and CDR2 SYDVKM. The length of the CDR3 is 13 residues. With 11 bases removed from V and 5 bases from J, the gap between germline ends came to 16 bases. Through a sample-barcoded 5' primer and a J-beta primer mix, a second PCR was run for about 7 to 12 cycles. TCRdb called the 5' RACE reads again in MiXCR, with one record for every CDR3 protein. The sample consists of about 1.6 million distinct CDR3 sequences, about 32% of them appearing once. The sample consisted of blood. The clonotype comes from a woman aged 30 to 39 in good health. This rearrangement joins TRBV28 to TRBJ2-1, with D possibly called TRBD1 or TRBD2 (5 bases each). Here the CDR3 DNA reads TGTGCCCGCGGGCCAGGGAGCCACAATGAGCAGTTCTTC. This encodes CARGPGSHNEQFF.